This T cell receptor beta chain was recovered during a study of T cells in Graves' hyperthyroidism and ophthalmopathy. Hyperthyroidism patients were newly diagnosed, had disease duration under 2 months, and were aged 18 to 65 years. It was uncontrolled infection, other autoimmune disease, pregnancy or lactation that excluded patients. Each diagnosis was grounded in clinical symptoms, serum thyroxine and TRAb, thyroid ultrasound, and orbital computed tomography. The PBMCs studied were ones that came from about 10 ml fresh peripheral blood. There were TCR beta CDR3 regions amplified from RNA transcripts. Primed by the HTBI set, a first-round RT-PCR was run on the TCR CDR3. TCRdb re-analysed the multiplex PCR reads in MiXCR, keeping a single row per CDR3 protein. The data contain some 560,000 distinct CDR3 sequences, more than 15% of them singletons. CDR3 size: 16 residues. Germline V CDR1 and CDR2: MNHEY, SMNVEV (reference sequence). Trimming took off 6 bases at V and 4 bases at J, with 16 bases between the two ends.

This chain joins TRBV27 and TRBJ1-6, with D uncertain. This TCR came from a woman aged 25 to 45 with Graves' hyperthyroidism. Sequenced sample: blood. This CDR3 is CASSKTRDVYNSPLHF. CDR3 DNA sequence: TGTGCCAGCAGCAAGACAAGGGATGTGTATAATTCACCCCTCCACTTT.